This is a list of T cell receptor beta chains from one sample in a study of shared clonotypes between healthy human individuals. Repertoires were generated with immunoSEQ multiplex PCR, while TCRdb's copy carries only in-frame clones and drops some. The data show 700,000 or so clones, around 72% seen once. The specimen sequenced was memory CD4+ T cells sorted from blood. Receptors were obtained from a woman in her thirties in good health. The CDR3 runs from the conserved cysteine through the conserved F or W. A D gene is named only where the DNA matches it firmly. The size of a clone is reported for some rows only, either as once, few or many, or as a class for expanded clones.

d_call j_call clone_size v_call cdr3_aa cdr3_nt
TRBD1 TRBJ2-7 . TRBV7-7 CASSTRQGPSYEQYF TGTGCCAGCAGCACCCGACAGGGGCCCTCCTACGAGCAGTACTTC
TRBD1 TRBJ2-7 . TRBV7-9 CASSIPGTGVYEQYF TGTGCCAGCAGCATTCCCGGGACAGGGGTCTACGAGCAGTACTTC
. TRBJ1-3 few TRBV11-3 CASSLEGSGNTIYF TGTGCCAGCAGCTTAGAGGGGAGTGGAAACACCATATATTTT
TRBD1 TRBJ1-6 . TRBV18 CASSPGQPVRNSPLHF TGTGCCAGCTCACCGGGACAGCCCGTTCGTAATTCACCCCTCCACTTT
TRBD2 TRBJ2-5 . TRBV2 CASSVGLAAETQYF TGTGCCAGCAGTGTGGGACTAGCAGCAGAGACCCAGTACTTC
. TRBJ2-2 . TRBV28 CASSRLDTGELFF TGTGCCAGCAGTCGTCTCGACACCGGGGAGCTGTTTTTT
. TRBJ2-1 . TRBV27 CASSHRDSSYNEQFF TGTGCCAGCAGTCACCGGGACTCATCCTACAATGAGCAGTTCTTC
. TRBJ1-3 . TRBV7-9 CASGTLRGFGNTIYF TGTGCCAGCGGCACCCTCCGGGGGTTCGGAAACACCATATATTTT
. TRBJ1-1 . TRBV11-2 CASSRGQIMNTEAFF TGTGCCAGCAGCCGAGGACAGATCATGAACACTGAAGCTTTCTTT
. TRBJ1-3 . TRBV2 CASNRVENTIYF TGTGCCAGCAACAGGGTTGAAAACACCATATATTTT
. TRBJ2-1 . TRBV10-1 CARSTYEQFF TGCGCCAGAAGTACCTATGAGCAGTTCTTC
. TRBJ2-1 . TRBV7-2 CASSLRGEGAGNEQFF TGTGCCAGCAGCTTAAGAGGAGAAGGCGCTGGCAATGAGCAGTTCTTC
TRBD2 TRBJ2-7 . TRBV27 CASSSGDRDEQYF TGTGCCAGTTCTAGCGGGGACAGAGACGAGCAGTACTTC
. TRBJ2-5 few TRBV9 CASSVGNRLRKQETQYF TGTGCCAGCAGCGTAGGAAATAGGCTCCGGAAACAAGAGACCCAGTACTTC
. TRBJ2-1 many TRBV4-1 CASSQVDLLTYNEQFF TGCGCCAGCAGCCAAGTTGATTTATTGACCTACAATGAGCAGTTCTTC
. TRBJ2-3 . TRBV29-1 CSVQARRASDTQYF TGCAGCGTTCAGGCCCGGCGGGCATCAGATACGCAGTATTTT
. TRBJ2-3 once TRBV7-9 CASTVITRPDTQYF TGTGCCAGCACCGTCATAACCCGTCCAGATACGCAGTATTTT
. TRBJ2-2 few TRBV7-3 CASSSTGPGELFF TGTGCCAGCAGCTCCACAGGGCCCGGGGAGCTGTTTTTT
. TRBJ2-7 . TRBV11-2 CASSDGQRRYEQYF TGTGCCAGCAGCGACGGGCAGCGACGCTACGAGCAGTACTTC
TRBD1 TRBJ1-5 few TRBV5-1 CASSPTGEPNQPQHF TGCGCCAGCAGCCCTACAGGGGAGCCCAATCAGCCCCAGCATTTT
TRBD2 TRBJ2-7 . TRBV28 CASINSGRRDYEQYF TGTGCCAGCATTAATAGCGGGAGAAGAGACTACGAGCAGTACTTC
TRBD2 TRBJ2-3 . TRBV18 CASSPGGGGDTQYF TGTGCCAGCTCACCCGGCGGGGGAGGGGATACGCAGTATTTT
. TRBJ2-1 few TRBV29-1 CSVDTTELSYNEQFF TGCAGCGTTGATACTACGGAACTCTCCTACAATGAGCAGTTCTTC
TRBD1 TRBJ2-7 . TRBV30 CAWSVRTGAYEQYF TGTGCCTGGAGTGTACGTACAGGGGCCTACGAGCAGTACTTC
. TRBJ2-5 . TRBV6-5 CASSYGRETQYF TGTGCCAGCAGTTACGGGAGGGAGACCCAGTACTTC
TRBD2 TRBJ2-5 . TRBV5-4 CASSLALAGGETQYF TGTGCCAGCAGCTTGGCACTAGCGGGAGGGGAGACCCAGTACTTC
. TRBJ1-5 . TRBV10-1 CASRAGNYLHF TGCGCCAGCAGGGCTGGGAATTACCTGCATTTT
. TRBJ2-1 . TRBV18 CASSPQSYNEQFF TGTGCCAGCTCACCCCAGTCCTACAATGAGCAGTTCTTC
. TRBJ2-7 . TRBV7-7 CASSLGEGPLYEQYF TGTGCCAGCAGCTTAGGAGAGGGCCCCCTGTACGAGCAGTACTTC
TRBD2 TRBJ2-1 . TRBV2 CASFLASGGYNEQFF TGTGCCAGCTTCCTCGCTAGCGGGGGTTACAATGAGCAGTTCTTC
. TRBJ2-3 . TRBV7-3 CASSFGGSTDTQYF TGTGCCAGCAGCTTTGGCGGAAGCACAGATACGCAGTATTTT
. TRBJ2-3 . TRBV11-3 CASSSGSTDTQYF TGTGCCAGCAGCTCAGGGAGCACAGATACGCAGTATTTT
TRBD1 TRBJ1-5 . TRBV5-8 CASSSGQGASNQPQHF TGTGCCAGCAGCAGCGGACAGGGGGCTAGCAATCAGCCCCAGCATTTT
. TRBJ1-5 . TRBV5-1 CASSVQGNQPQHF TGCGCCAGCAGCGTACAGGGTAATCAGCCCCAGCATTTT
. TRBJ1-3 . TRBV9 CASSVVDGGSGNTIYF TGTGCCAGCAGCGTAGTAGATGGAGGCTCTGGAAACACCATATATTTT
TRBD1 TRBJ1-5 . TRBV15 CATSSRTGGRSNQPQHF TGTGCCACCAGCTCTCGGACAGGGGGGCGAAGCAATCAGCCCCAGCATTTT
. TRBJ2-1 . TRBV5-1 CASSPDYPTYNEQFF TGCGCCAGCAGCCCGGACTACCCGACCTACAATGAGCAGTTCTTC
TRBD2 TRBJ2-1 . TRBV9 CASSVDSGIYNEQFF TGTGCCAGCAGCGTAGATAGCGGGATCTACAATGAGCAGTTCTTC
. TRBJ2-5 . TRBV5-1 CASSPNAGSQETQYF TGCGCCAGCAGCCCCAATGCGGGGAGTCAAGAGACCCAGTACTTC
TRBD1 TRBJ1-5 . TRBV7-2 CASSRQGTSNQPQHF TGTGCCAGCAGCCGACAGGGTACCAGCAATCAGCCCCAGCATTTT
. TRBJ2-7 . TRBV4-2 CASSQDRVREQYF TGTGCCAGCAGCCAAGATCGGGTTCGCGAGCAGTACTTC
. TRBJ2-2 few TRBV4-1 CASSQAPRARTGELFF TGCGCCAGCAGCCAAGCTCCCAGGGCGAGGACCGGGGAGCTGTTTTTT
. TRBJ1-1 . TRBV27 CASSRSGTSKGTEAFF TGTGCCAGCAGCAGAAGCGGGACATCCAAGGGCACTGAAGCTTTCTTT
TRBD1 TRBJ1-5 once TRBV27 CASSFFDRGDFNSNQPQHF TGTGCCAGCAGTTTTTTTGACAGGGGGGACTTCAATAGCAATCAGCCCCAGCATTTT
. TRBJ1-1 . TRBV18 CASSPPWGGTNTEAFF TGTGCCAGCTCACCCCCCTGGGGGGGCACGAACACTGAAGCTTTCTTT
. TRBJ2-2 . TRBV4-1 CASSQDVSTGELFF TGCGCCAGCAGCCAAGATGTCAGCACCGGGGAGCTGTTTTTT
TRBD2 TRBJ2-3 . TRBV5-1 CASSLGRLAGVGTDTQYF TGCGCCAGCAGCTTGGGCAGACTAGCGGGAGTAGGTACAGATACGCAGTATTTT